Below, 25 T cell receptor beta chains from the same sample are listed, as sequenced in a study of blood T cell repertoires in COVID-19. TCRdb keeps only in-frame clones here, not all; method: immunoSEQ multiplex PCR. This sample carries tens of thousands of clones, 80% to 85% of them seen once, and the ten largest clones take roughly 4.7%. The specimen was peripheral blood. The source is a woman in her sixties or seventies with acute or convalescent COVID-19.

The chain couples TRBV2 to TRBJ1-2, with D perhaps matching TRBD1 (6 bases). The CDR3 is 14 residues long. Trimming removed 2 bases from V and 4 bases from J, with 11 bases in between. Germline V gene sequence: CDR1 SNHLY, CDR2 FYNNEI. CDR3 in DNA: TGTGCCAGCAGTGAAAATGGGGACACCTATGGCTACACCTTC. The encoded protein is CASSENGDTYGYTF.

This chain joins TRBV30 and TRBJ1-1; tentative D call: TRBD1 (6 bases). This CDR3 has 14 amino acids. V gave up 0 bases and J gave up 4 bases, with 12 bases separating them. The germline gives CDR1 GTSNPN, CDR2 SVGIG (reference sequence). The CDR3 sequence is CAWSVRQEVTEAFF. DNA for the CDR3: TGTGCCTGGAGTGTACGACAGGAGGTCACTGAAGCTTTCTTT.

This chain connects TRBV3-1 (or the pseudogene TRBV3-2) to TRBJ2-7, with unresolved D. This CDR3 contains 14 residues. Between the trimmed V and J ends, which lost 4 bases and 2 bases, there was a span of 12 bases. In germline, CDR1 is LGHDT, CDR2 YNNKEL (reference sequence). CDR3 protein: CASSPDSQAYEQYF. The CDR3, as DNA: TGTGCCAGCAGCCCAGATTCGCAGGCCTACGAGCAGTACTTC.

The genes are TRBV5-4 and TRBJ2-7; the D gene is possibly TRBD2 (6 bases). The V end was cut by 5 bases, the J end by 3 bases, with 21 bases between. CDR1 is SGHNT and CDR2 is YYREEE in the germline V gene (reference sequence). The CDR3 spans 16 residues. The CDR3 spells CASRGGPGTGHYEQYF. The CDR3 region has the DNA TGTGCCAGCAGAGGAGGGCCCGGGACGGGCCACTACGAGCAGTACTTC.

The rearrangement links TRBV3-1 (or the pseudogene TRBV3-2) to TRBJ1-5, with a possible D match to TRBD1 (6 bases). This CDR3 region has 18 residues. V gave up 0 bases and J gave up 4 bases, with 19 bases separating them. Germline CDR1 LGHDT, CDR2 YNNKEL (reference sequence). CDR3 sequence (DNA): TGTGCCAGCAGCCAAGACCGGGGGGGGCGAAGAGGTAATCAGCCCCAGCATTTT. Protein sequence: CASSQDRGGRRGNQPQHF.

The chain links TRBV12-5 to TRBJ2-7; the match to TRBD1 covers 9 bases. V lost 4 bases to trimming and J lost 1 base; unmatched junction nucleotides: 5. Germline lookup yields CDR1 LGHNT and CDR2 FRNRAP. There are 15 residues in the CDR3. CDR3 protein: CASGSSDRGSYEQYF. The CDR3 nucleotides read TGTGCTAGTGGTTCCTCGGACAGGGGTTCCTACGAGCAGTACTTC.

This clone was seen only once. The chain is built from TRBV19 and TRBJ1-4, with 12 nucleotides matching TRBD1. Germline V gene sequence: CDR1 LNHDA, CDR2 SQIVND (reference sequence). Germline trimming cut 6 bases from V and 5 bases from J; bases unmatched to any gene: 7. The CDR3 has 16 amino acids. CDR3 loop: CASSRDRGRINEKLFF. CDR3 nucleotide sequence: TGTGCCAGTAGCCGGGACAGGGGGCGCATCAATGAAAAACTGTTTTTT.

This clone was counted once. This chain joins TRBV10-2 and TRBJ1-5, with 9 bases that match TRBD1. The germline gives CDR1 WSHSY, CDR2 SAAADI. Trimming took 6 bases from V and 7 from J; bases not matched to a gene: 4. CDR3 size: 13 residues. The CDR3: CASSQQGAQPQHF. The CDR3, as DNA: TGCGCCAGCAGCCAACAGGGGGCCCAGCCCCAGCATTTT.

The rearrangement uses TRBV7-9 and TRBJ2-1, with TRBD2 identical over 13 bases. Germline lookup yields CDR1 SEHNR and CDR2 FQNEAQ (reference sequence). The CDR3 sequence is 17 residues long. J lost 5 bases, V lost 5 bases, and 9 bases had no gene match. This CDR3 reads CASSEGLAGVANNEQFF. The CDR3 DNA reads as TGTGCCAGCAGCGAAGGACTAGCGGGGGTTGCTAACAATGAGCAGTTCTTC.

This clone has just a few counts. V gene TRBV9 combines with J gene TRBJ2-1, with a weak D call TRBD1 (5 bases). The V gene's germline CDR1 is SGDLS and CDR2 YYNGEE. Trimming removed 0 bases at V and 6 bases at J, with 10 bases between. The CDR3 covers 14 residues. This chain's CDR3 is CASSVGGSLNEQFF. Here the CDR3 DNA reads TGTGCCAGCAGCGTAGGGGGCTCACTCAATGAGCAGTTCTTC.

CDR3 sequence reads: CASSKAVGQGGYSNQPQHF. In nucleotides, the CDR3 is TGTGCCAGCAGCAAAGCGGTGGGACAGGGCGGATATAGCAATCAGCCCCAGCATTTT. This chain links TRBV21-1 with TRBJ1-5; TRBD1 reflects the table's D call only, with no check against the DNA. TRBV21-1 is tagged as a pseudogene. The CDR3 totals 19 residues.

This clone was seen ten or more times. V is TRBV24-1 and J is TRBJ2-2; weak D call: TRBD1 (6 bases). CDR3 length equals 16 residues. The germline CDR1 and CDR2 sequences are KGHDR and SFDVKD. Trimming took 6 bases from V and 2 from J, leaving 15 bases between them. The CDR3 DNA reads as TGTGCCACCAGTAAAATGCAACAGGGAAACACCGGGGAGCTGTTTTTT. It specifies CATSKMQQGNTGELFF.

V and J are TRBV7-2 and TRBJ2-1, with 7 bases identical to TRBD2. CDR1 SGHTA and CDR2 FQGNSA come from the germline V gene. V gave up 1 base and J gave up 0 bases; unmatched junction bases: 6. The CDR3 is 17 residues long. CDR3 amino acids: CASSLVSGLDSYNEQFF. In DNA, the CDR3 is TGTGCCAGCAGCTTAGTGTCCGGACTAGACTCCTACAATGAGCAGTTCTTC.

The chain carries TRBV7-7 and TRBJ2-2, with TRBD1 matching over 10 bases. This CDR3 spans 16 amino acids. V was pared by 5 bases and J by 7 bases, with 10 bases of the junction left unmatched. Germline CDR1 reads SSHAT; CDR2 reads FNYEAQ (reference sequence). CDR3 amino acids: CASSPDLGQGNGELFF. The CDR3 DNA follows: TGTGCCAGCAGCCCTGATTTGGGACAGGGGAACGGGGAGCTGTTTTTT.

The chain carries TRBV7-3 and TRBJ2-7, with 12 positions matching TRBD2. Per germline, CDR1 SGHTA and CDR2 FQGTGA. This CDR3 is 14 amino acids long. V dropped 5 bases and J dropped 3; count of bases not matched to a gene: 2. Here the CDR3 DNA reads TGTGCCAGCAGCAGACTAGCGGGGGACTACGAGCAGTACTTC. Residues: CASSRLAGDYEQYF.

This chain links TRBV5-4 with TRBJ2-1; 9 bases match TRBD1. The germline V gene encodes CDR1 SGHNT and CDR2 YYREEE (reference sequence). There are 15 residues in the CDR3. Trimming at V came to 0 bases and at J to 4 bases, leaving 2 bases not matched to a gene. Here the CDR3 DNA reads TGTGCCAGCAGCTTGGAACAGGGGGCGTACAATGAGCAGTTCTTC. Translated, it gives CASSLEQGAYNEQFF.

This clone showed up just once. This chain links TRBV29-1 with TRBJ1-2; possible D gene TRBD1, 5 bases. Per the germline V gene, CDR1 is SQVTM and CDR2 is ANQGSEA. V was shortened by 6 bases and J by 4 bases, with 15 bases between the two germline ends. The CDR3 contains 13 residues. This chain's CDR3 is CSVTGGPIYGYTF. CDR3 DNA: TGCAGCGTAACAGGTGGGCCCATCTATGGCTACACCTTC.

The rearrangement uses TRBV11-2 and TRBJ2-5; weak D call: TRBD1 (5 bases). This CDR3 is 13 amino acids long. CDR1 and CDR2 (germline): SGHAT, FQNNGV. With 0 bases removed from V and 12 bases from J, the gap between germline ends came to 14 bases. The CDR3 is CASSLEYWGREYF. As DNA, the CDR3 is TGTGCCAGCAGCTTAGAATACTGGGGCAGAGAGTACTTC. The whole variable domain, filled in from reference TRBV11-2 and TRBJ2-5, reads EAGVAQSPRYKIIEKRQSVAFWCNPISGHATLYWYQQILGQGPKLLIQFQNNGVVDDSQLPKDRFSAERLKGVDSTLKIQPAKLEDSAVYLCASSLEYWGREYFGPGTRLLVL.

The CDR3 here is CASSPGRGGAFF. CDR3 in DNA: TGTGCCAGCAGTCCAGGAAGAGGGGGAGCTTTCTTT. The V gene is TRBV3-1 (or the pseudogene TRBV3-2), the J gene TRBJ1-1; D possibly corresponds to TRBD1 (6 bases). V lost 6 bases and J 10 bases, leaving 15 bases between the germline ends. Germline assignment: CDR1 LGHDT and CDR2 YNNKEL (reference sequence). This CDR3 region has 12 residues.

The J gene is TRBJ1-1, the V gene TRBV29-1; D not certain. V lost 7 bases to trimming and J lost 1 base, with 10 bases between them. This CDR3 spans 12 amino acids. Germline assignment: CDR1 SQVTM and CDR2 ANQGSEA. The DNA of the CDR3 is TGCAGCGCGAGCCTGCCGAACACTGAAGCTTTCTTT. As protein: CSASLPNTEAFF.

This chain joins TRBV29-1 and TRBJ2-7; 7 nucleotides line up with TRBD2. The junction had 4 bases not matched to a gene; V was cut back by 5 bases and J by 0 bases. CDR1 and CDR2 from the germline V gene are SQVTM and ANQGSEA. CDR3 length: 13 residues. The CDR3 DNA follows: TGCAGCGTTCTTGGGGGGGTCTCCTACGAGCAGTACTTC. This gives the protein CSVLGGVSYEQYF.

The table lists this clone with a count of one. The chain couples TRBV18 to TRBJ2-1; no clear D. The CDR3 consists of 13 residues. Germline CDR1 reads KGHSH; CDR2 reads LQKENI. The V end was cut by 3 bases, the J end by 5 bases, with 8 bases between. This chain's CDR3 is CASSPSQDNEQFF. The CDR3 DNA is TGTGCCAGCTCACCTTCCCAGGACAATGAGCAGTTCTTC.

The V gene is TRBV11-2, the J gene TRBJ2-7; TRBD1 might be the D (5 bases). The V end lost 5 bases, the J end lost 6 bases, and 17 bases lay between the germline ends. This CDR3 region has 14 residues. CDR1 is SGHAT, CDR2 FQNNGV, per germline. CDR3 protein: CASSTNPGIGEQYF. CDR3 in DNA: TGTGCCAGCAGCACGAATCCAGGGATTGGCGAGCAGTACTTC.

In this sample, this clone turned up once. The chain links TRBV4-2 to TRBJ2-2; possibly TRBD2 for D (6 bases). V was cut by 1 base and J by 3 bases, with 15 bases left in between. This CDR3 is 17 amino acids long. Germline V gives CDR1 LGHNA, CDR2 YNFKEQ. The CDR3 spells CASSQVPGDWDTGELFF. CDR3 nucleotides: TGTGCCAGCAGCCAAGTCCCGGGGGATTGGGACACCGGGGAGCTGTTTTTT.

The gene calls are TRBV12-3 or TRBV12-4 and TRBJ2-5; a weak D match, TRBD1 (6 bases). The CDR3 runs to 13 residues. Trimming removed 3 bases at V and 3 bases at J, with 8 bases between. The CDR3 reads CASSLQGKETQYF. The CDR3 nucleotides are TGTGCCAGCAGTTTGCAGGGGAAAGAGACCCAGTACTTC.